The 9 T cell receptor beta chains given below trace back to one sample, sequenced in a study of T cell responses to AZD1222 COVID-19 vaccine. Assay: immunoSEQ multiplex PCR; the TCRdb copy retains only in-frame clones and omits some. The sample includes 180,000 or so clones, approximately 95% of them seen just once. The material was peripheral blood, obtained on day 0 of AZD1222 vaccination. These receptors came from an adult in good health.

The chain employs TRBV18 and TRBJ1-2, with a weak D call TRBD1 (5 bases). Per germline, CDR1 KGHSH and CDR2 LQKENI. There are 16 residues in the CDR3. Trimming pared 3 bases from V and 4 bases from J, leaving 18 bases between. The CDR3 DNA reads TGTGCCAGCTCACCTCGGTCAGGGCCACGAGGCTATGGCTACACCTTC. It codes for CASSPRSGPRGYGYTF.

The gene calls are TRBV6-5 and TRBJ1-1; D is unclear. The ends were cut back, 7 bases at V and 3 bases at J, with 6 bases in the middle. Germline assignment: CDR1 MNHEY and CDR2 SVGAGI. This CDR3 spans 11 amino acids. The CDR3 sequence is CASTQDTEAFF. The CDR3, as DNA: TGTGCCAGCACGCAAGACACTGAAGCTTTCTTT.

The rearrangement uses TRBV5-1 and TRBJ2-3; no clear D. V gave up 0 bases and J gave up 0 bases, with 8 bases separating them. The CDR3 is made up of 15 amino acids. Germline V gene lookup returns CDR1 SGHRS and CDR2 YFSETQ. CDR3: CASSLGGSSTDTQYF. The DNA for the CDR3 is TGCGCCAGCAGCTTGGGCGGATCTAGCACAGATACGCAGTATTTT.

The J gene is TRBJ1-1, the V gene TRBV7-6; D is ambiguous. CDR1 and CDR2 from the germline V gene are SGHVS and FNYEAQ. This CDR3 has 13 amino acids. Trimming pared 2 bases from V and 1 base from J, leaving 5 bases between. CDR3 amino acids: CASSLTRNTEAFF. CDR3 coding DNA: TGTGCCAGCAGCTTAACGAGGAACACTGAAGCTTTCTTT. Full variable domain (outside the CDR3, taken from reference TRBV7-6 and TRBJ1-1): GAGVSQSPRYKVTKRGQDVALRCDPISGHVSLYWYRQALGQGPEFLTYFNYEAQQDKSGLPNDRFSAERPEGSISTLTIQRTEQRDSAMYRCASSLTRNTEAFFGQGTRLTVV.

The chain has TRBV6-5 and TRBJ2-7, with a weak D call TRBD1 (6 bases). The V gene's germline CDR1 is MNHEY and CDR2 SVGAGI. V gave up 6 bases and J gave up 2 bases, with 14 bases separating them. There are 14 residues in the CDR3. The CDR3 bases are TGTGCCAGCAGACCCGGGACATCGACCTACGAGCAGTACTTC. This codes for CASRPGTSTYEQYF.

V and J are TRBV27 and TRBJ1-2; D might be TRBD1 (6 bases). The CDR3 length is 15 residues. Trimming took 5 bases from V and 0 from J, leaving 13 bases between them. Germline-derived CDR1 and CDR2 are MNHEY and SMNVEV (reference sequence). Written as DNA, the CDR3 is TGTGCCAGCAGTACTCTAACAGGGACTAACTATGGCTACACCTTC. Amino acid sequence: CASSTLTGTNYGYTF.

V gene TRBV5-1 combines with J gene TRBJ1-2; 7 bases align to TRBD1. J gave up 2 bases and V 4 bases, and 11 bases lay outside the gene matches. The length of the CDR3 is 16 residues. Germline lookup yields CDR1 SGHRS and CDR2 YFSETQ. Written as DNA, the CDR3 is TGCGCCAGCAGCGCAGAATATGACAGGGCGAACTATGGCTACACCTTC. Translating it yields CASSAEYDRANYGYTF.

The chain joins TRBV9 to TRBJ1-1, with 9 positions matching TRBD1. J was trimmed by 0 bases and V by 5 bases; bases with no gene match: 20. CDR3 length: 20 amino acids. Germline values: CDR1 SGDLS, CDR2 YYNGEE. CDR3 in DNA: TGTGCCAGCAGTGGTAACAGGGGGCAACCGCTAGCCTTCATGAACACTGAAGCTTTCTTT. This codes for CASSGNRGQPLAFMNTEAFF.

V is TRBV7-9 and J is TRBJ1-1; D uncertain. Trimming took off 5 bases at V and 1 base at J, with 8 bases between the two ends. This CDR3 is 13 amino acids long. Germline V CDR1 and CDR2: SEHNR, FQNEAQ (reference sequence). CDR3 in amino acids: CASSDPPNTEAFF. The DNA for the CDR3 is TGTGCCAGCAGCGACCCACCGAACACTGAAGCTTTCTTT.